The present T cell receptor beta chain was sequenced within a study of CD8 T cells in Susac syndrome. Study observations and caveats: Susac-specific public clones were found in total CD8+ and CD8+ TEMRA repertoires, numbering more than 15 and five, respectively. CD8+ clonal expansion in Susac peaked in TEMRA cells and active patients.

cDNA came from approximately 0.5 to 1 ug RNA primed by random hexamers. Each CDR3 protein is one row after TCRdb ran MiXCR on the immunoSEQ multiplex PCR reads. Among around 69,000 distinct CDR3 sequences listed, 93% were seen once. About this clonotype itself: The antigen remains undetermined.

Patients with Susac syndrome met diagnostic criteria that were recently defined for definite or probable disease. The V end lost 7 bases, the J end lost 5 bases, and 9 bases lay between the germline ends. CDR1 is MDHEN, CDR2 SYDVKM, per germline. The CDR3 length is 11 residues. This receptor was taken from a human donor with Susac syndrome. The V call is TRBV28, the J call TRBJ2-7; no firm D call. The sequenced sample consisted of CD8+ T cells from PBMCs. CDR3 region: CASTQFHEQYF. The DNA for the CDR3 is TGTGCCAGCACTCAATTCCACGAGCAGTACTTC. Based on the CDR3 plus reference TRBV28 and TRBJ2-7, the full variable domain is DVKVTQSSRYLVKRTGEKVFLECVQDMDHENMFWYRQDPGLGLRLIYFSYDVKMKEKGDIPEGYSVSREKKERFSLILESASTNQTSMYLCASTQFHEQYFGPGTRLTVT.